This is a list of T cell receptor beta chains from one sample in a study of graft-versus-host responses after intestinal transplantation. TCRdb's copy holds only in-frame clones and misses some; the assay was immunoSEQ multiplex PCR. Counted here are tens of thousands of clones, just over 90% occurring once; the ten biggest clones make up 5% to 6.5%. No antigen is known for these receptors. Sequences were derived from unstimulated CD8+ T cells sorted from spleen or lymph node cells, sampled before intestinal transplant. The receptors were gathered from a human donor who received an intestinal transplant. The CDR3 runs from the conserved cysteine through the conserved F or W. Fields, in order: J gene, D gene, V gene, clone size, CDR3 protein, CDR3 DNA. D genes are given only for firm matches. Clone sizes are given selectively: once, few, many, or a class where the clone is expanded.

J: TRBJ1-1; D: NA; V: TRBV9; size: once; CDR3: CASSEEDMRHNTEAFF; DNA: TGTGCCAGCAGCGAGGAGGACATGAGGCACAACACTGAAGCTTTCTTT
J: TRBJ2-7; D: TRBD1; V: TRBV7-6; size: NA; CDR3: CASSLVGTGQYEQYF; DNA: TGTGCCAGCAGCTTAGTCGGGACAGGACAATACGAGCAGTACTTC
J: TRBJ1-4; D: NA; V: TRBV9; size: NA; CDR3: CASSPRTDNEKLFF; DNA: TGTGCCAGCAGCCCACGGACGGATAATGAAAAACTGTTTTTT
J: TRBJ2-7; D: TRBD2; V: TRBV29-1; size: NA; CDR3: CSALSGSSYEQYF; DNA: TGCAGCGCCCTTAGCGGGAGTTCCTACGAGCAGTACTTC
J: TRBJ2-1; D: TRBD2; V: TRBV6-4; size: NA; CDR3: CASRPLAGGNNEQFF; DNA: TGTGCCAGCCGACCCCTTGCGGGGGGGAACAATGAGCAGTTCTTC
J: TRBJ2-1; D: NA; V: TRBV9; size: NA; CDR3: CASSVAGSEDEQFF; DNA: TGTGCCAGCAGCGTAGCGGGGTCAGAGGATGAGCAGTTCTTC
J: TRBJ2-2; D: TRBD2; V: TRBV2; size: NA; CDR3: CASSEFDWTSGPNTGELFF; DNA: TGTGCCAGCAGTGAATTCGATTGGACTAGCGGGCCGAACACCGGGGAGCTGTTTTTT
J: TRBJ2-7; D: TRBD1; V: TRBV13; size: NA; CDR3: CASSGPGQGAAYEQYF; DNA: TGTGCCAGCAGCGGCCCGGGACAGGGGGCCGCCTACGAGCAGTACTTC
J: TRBJ2-7; D: TRBD1; V: TRBV5-6; size: once; CDR3: CASSFGQGNYEQYF; DNA: TGTGCCAGCAGCTTCGGACAGGGGAACTACGAGCAGTACTTC
J: TRBJ2-7; D: TRBD1; V: TRBV13; size: NA; CDR3: CASSSLRPGDRVPLHEQYF; DNA: TGTGCCAGCAGCTCCCTCCGCCCTGGGGACAGGGTGCCCCTTCACGAGCAGTACTTC
J: TRBJ1-6; D: NA; V: TRBV7-9; size: NA; CDR3: CASSLTGNSPLHF; DNA: TGTGCCAGCAGCTTAACAGGGAATTCACCCCTCCACTTT
J: TRBJ1-1; D: NA; V: TRBV19; size: NA; CDR3: CASSMGRMVNTEAFF; DNA: TGTGCCAGTAGTATGGGGAGGATGGTTAACACTGAAGCTTTCTTT
J: TRBJ2-7; D: NA; V: TRBV13; size: few; CDR3: CASSEGDTSYEQYF; DNA: TGTGCCAGCAGTGAAGGGGACACCTCCTACGAGCAGTACTTC
J: TRBJ2-1; D: NA; V: TRBV4-1; size: NA; CDR3: CASSQPTSLDEQFF; DNA: TGCGCCAGCAGCCAACCTACTAGCTTAGATGAGCAGTTCTTC
J: TRBJ1-1; D: TRBD1; V: TRBV15; size: NA; CDR3: CATSSRTGDTEAFF; DNA: TGTGCCACCAGCAGCCGGACAGGGGACACTGAAGCTTTCTTT
J: TRBJ1-4; D: NA; V: TRBV5-1; size: NA; CDR3: CASSLDSGVGEKLFF; DNA: TGCGCCAGCAGCTTGGACTCAGGGGTAGGGGAAAAACTGTTTTTT
J: TRBJ2-5; D: NA; V: TRBV19; size: NA; CDR3: CASSTSREPQETQYF; DNA: TGTGCCAGTAGTACCTCAAGGGAGCCACAAGAGACCCAGTACTTC
J: TRBJ2-2; D: TRBD2; V: TRBV27; size: NA; CDR3: CASSSGLAGGNTGELFF; DNA: TGTGCCAGCAGTTCGGGACTAGCGGGAGGGAATACCGGGGAGCTGTTTTTT
J: TRBJ1-4; D: TRBD1; V: TRBV9; size: NA; CDR3: CASRRGQGPNEKLFF; DNA: TGTGCCAGCAGACGCGGACAGGGCCCGAATGAAAAACTGTTTTTT
J: TRBJ2-1; D: NA; V: TRBV10-1; size: NA; CDR3: CASGKSSYNEQFF; DNA: TGCGCCAGCGGGAAGAGCTCCTACAATGAGCAGTTCTTC
J: TRBJ2-7; D: NA; V: TRBV13; size: NA; CDR3: CASSRNLATFSF; DNA: TGTGCCAGCAGCCGGAATCTAGCGACATTCTCCTTC
J: TRBJ2-3; D: TRBD2; V: TRBV4-1; size: NA; CDR3: CASSPVATLGAGGPDTQYF; DNA: TGCGCCAGCAGCCCAGTAGCCACCCTTGGGGCGGGAGGGCCGGATACGCAGTATTTT
J: TRBJ2-7; D: TRBD2; V: TRBV29-1; size: NA; CDR3: CSVETSGSYEQYF; DNA: TGCAGCGTTGAGACTAGCGGGAGCTACGAGCAGTACTTC
J: TRBJ2-5; D: NA; V: TRBV5-1; size: NA; CDR3: CASSRTTEETQYF; DNA: TGCGCCAGCAGCCGGACTACCGAAGAGACCCAGTACTTC
J: TRBJ2-5; D: TRBD2; V: TRBV2; size: NA; CDR3: CASSAAGQETQYF; DNA: TGTGCCAGCAGTGCAGCGGGACAAGAGACCCAGTACTTC
J: TRBJ2-3; D: NA; V: TRBV12-5; size: NA; CDR3: CASGLGLEAATQYF; DNA: TGTGCTAGTGGTTTGGGATTAGAAGCGGCTACGCAGTATTTT